The clone carrying this T cell receptor (beta chain) is a singleton in its sample. This record belongs to a study of blood T cell repertoires in COVID-19. For the study at large: Samples taken during acute and convalescent COVID-19 were collected in the United States, Italy and Spain. The cDNA or gDNA used as material had been derived from T cells, B-cell-depleted T cells, or PBMCs.

V was shortened by 6 bases and J by 2 bases, with 17 bases between the two germline ends. In germline, CDR1 is SGHKS, CDR2 YYEKEE (reference sequence). The CDR3 runs 15 residues. Methods used by the authors: Reference gene primer amplification yielded estimated nucleated cell counts. Produced via immunoSEQ multiplex PCR; TCRdb's table is partial and in-frame only. V, J and clone size reflect that table, while D and trimming were determined from the DNA. Among about 100,000 clones listed, approximately 90% were seen once. Sequenced: peripheral blood. The J gene is TRBJ2-5, the V gene TRBV5-5, with D possibly being TRBD2 (6 bases). The TCR was taken from a man in his 60s with acute or convalescent COVID-19. The CDR3 DNA sequence: TGTGCCAGCACCAACACCCCCGGGGGACAAGAGACCCAGTACTTC. This codes for CASTNTPGGQETQYF.